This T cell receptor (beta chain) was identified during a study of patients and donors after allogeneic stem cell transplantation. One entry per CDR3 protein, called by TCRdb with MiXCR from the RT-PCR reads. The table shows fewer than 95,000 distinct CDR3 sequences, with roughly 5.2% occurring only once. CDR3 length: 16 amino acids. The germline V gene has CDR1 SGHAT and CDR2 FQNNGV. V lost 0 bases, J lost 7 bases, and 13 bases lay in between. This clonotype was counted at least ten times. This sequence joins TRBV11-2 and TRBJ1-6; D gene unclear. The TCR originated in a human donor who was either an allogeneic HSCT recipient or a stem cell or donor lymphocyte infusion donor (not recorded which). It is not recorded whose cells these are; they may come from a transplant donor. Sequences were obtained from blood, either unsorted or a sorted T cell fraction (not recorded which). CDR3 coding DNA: TGTGCCAGCAGCTTAGAGGGTGGGCGGACGAATTCACCCCTCCACTTT. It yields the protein CASSLEGGRTNSPLHF.